A selection of T cell receptor beta chains follows, all from one sample in a study of blood T cell repertoires in COVID-19. Method: immunoSEQ multiplex PCR; TCRdb's copy keeps in-frame clones and lacks some. The repertoire has 200,000 or so clones, over 70% of them found once; the top ten carry 15% to 20%. The sequencing sample was made of peripheral blood. These TCRs come from a man aged 55 to 70 with active or convalescent COVID-19. Both conserved end residues are part of each CDR3. D genes are given only for firm matches. Size is stated for part of the rows, as once, few or many counts, or as a class when the clone is expanded.

clone_size	d_call	v_call	j_call	cdr3_aa	cdr3_nt
-	-	TRBV5-1	TRBJ2-7	CASSPRTGTGGEQYF	TGCGCCAGCAGCCCCAGGACAGGGACGGGGGGTGAGCAGTACTTC
-	TRBD1	TRBV27	TRBJ1-1	CASSSRAGGGTEAFF	TGTGCCAGCAGTTCCAGAGCAGGGGGAGGCACTGAAGCTTTCTTT
-	-	TRBV28	TRBJ2-7	CASSPPGERTYEQYF	TGTGCCAGCTCCCCGCCAGGGGAGCGAACCTACGAGCAGTACTTC
-	-	TRBV29-1	TRBJ1-3	CSVYGGNTIYF	TGCAGCGTTTACGGGGGAAACACCATATATTTT
-	-	TRBV5-1	TRBJ1-3	CASSSYPGNTIYF	TGCGCCAGCAGCTCCTACCCTGGAAACACCATATATTTT
-	-	TRBV7-3	TRBJ2-1	CASSLRQNNEQFF	TGTGCCAGCAGCTTAAGACAGAACAATGAGCAGTTCTTC
-	-	TRBV5-4	TRBJ2-3	CASLRQGSDTQYF	TGTGCCAGCTTACGGCAGGGATCAGATACGCAGTATTTT
-	TRBD2	TRBV30	TRBJ2-1	CAWSATSGGVLNEQFF	TGTGCCTGGAGTGCAACTAGCGGGGGGGTGTTGAATGAGCAGTTCTTC
-	-	TRBV6-1	TRBJ2-4	CASSEQGTLLAKNIQYF	TGTGCCAGCAGTGAACAGGGAACACTTCTAGCCAAAAACATTCAGTACTTC
-	-	TRBV2	TRBJ2-3	CASSESSVTDTQYF	TGTGCCAGCAGTGAGTCTAGCGTCACAGATACGCAGTATTTT
-	-	TRBV12-3/TRBV12-4	TRBJ2-7	CASSPGREQYF	TGTGCCAGCAGCCCTGGGCGAGAGCAGTACTTC
-	TRBD2	TRBV4-1	TRBJ2-7	CASSHPGLADYEQYF	TGCGCCAGCAGCCATCCGGGACTAGCGGATTACGAGCAGTATTTC
-	TRBD1	TRBV4-3	TRBJ2-7	CASSQDLFRDREFVYEQYF	TGCGCCAGCAGCCAAGATCTATTCCGGGACAGGGAGTTTGTCTACGAGCAGTACTTC
many	-	TRBV19	TRBJ2-3	CASSTRVVGGTDTQYF	TGTGCCAGTAGTACCCGAGTTGTCGGGGGAACAGATACGCAGTATTTT
-	-	TRBV10-3	TRBJ1-2	CAISARVGVGYTF	TGTGCCATCAGTGCCAGGGTTGGGGTGGGCTACACCTTC
-	-	TRBV14	TRBJ2-3	CASSPTLSAGTQYF	TGTGCCAGCAGCCCCACTCTGTCCGCGGGCACGCAGTATTTT
-	-	TRBV7-2	TRBJ2-5	CASSPVATIAQYF	TGTGCCAGCAGCCCAGTGGCGACTATTGCCCAGTACTTC
-	-	TRBV24-1	TRBJ2-5	CATSDRTKRGQETQYF	TGTGCCACCAGTGATCGTACAAAAAGGGGACAAGAGACCCAGTACTTC
-	-	TRBV7-8	TRBJ2-5	CASSLAQGETQYF	TGTGCCAGCAGCTTAGCGCAGGGGGAGACCCAGTACTTC
-	-	TRBV7-9	TRBJ2-2	CASSGNGATGELFF	TGTGCCAGCAGCGGGAATGGGGCCACCGGGGAGCTGTTTTTT
-	-	TRBV30	TRBJ2-7	CAWRASRGGPGYEQYF	TGTGCCTGGAGAGCCTCTCGCGGCGGGCCGGGTTACGAGCAGTACTTC
-	-	TRBV12-3/TRBV12-4	TRBJ2-5	CASSRQIQETQYF	TGTGCCAGCAGCCGACAGATACAAGAGACCCAGTACTTC
-	-	TRBV24-1	TRBJ1-5	CATQGPNQPQHF	TGTGCCACCCAGGGGCCCAATCAGCCCCAGCATTTT
-	TRBD2	TRBV7-2	TRBJ2-7	CASSFAAGGSSYEQYF	TGTGCCAGCAGCTTCGCAGCGGGAGGGAGCTCCTACGAGCAGTACTTC
-	TRBD1	TRBV7-2	TRBJ1-4	CASSVRDRGPAEKLFF	TGTGCCAGCAGCGTCCGGGACAGGGGGCCCGCTGAAAAACTGTTTTTT
-	-	TRBV4-2	TRBJ1-6	CASSQEYRGSSYNSPLHF	TGTGCCAGCAGCCAAGAATACAGAGGGAGCTCCTATAATTCACCCCTCCACTTT
-	-	TRBV6-5	TRBJ2-1	CASSPSEGGYNEQFF	TGTGCCAGCAGCCCCAGCGAAGGAGGCTACAATGAGCAGTTCTTC
-	TRBD2	TRBV7-2	TRBJ2-7	CASSLGLAGQRAAEQYF	TGTGCCAGCAGCTTAGGACTAGCGGGCCAACGGGCCGCCGAGCAGTACTTC
-	-	TRBV6-5	TRBJ2-7	CASRGGDYEQYF	TGTGCCAGCAGGGGGGGTGACTACGAGCAGTACTTC
few	TRBD1	TRBV7-9	TRBJ2-7	CASSLGDRFYEQYF	TGTGCCAGCAGCTTAGGGGACAGATTTTACGAGCAGTACTTC
-	-	TRBV9	TRBJ1-2	CASSVAGELRYGYTF	TGTGCCAGCAGCGTCGCAGGGGAACTCCGCTATGGCTACACCTTC
few	-	TRBV6-1	TRBJ1-5	CASSEVRQPQHF	TGTGCCAGCAGTGAAGTGCGTCAGCCCCAGCATTTT
-	TRBD1	TRBV28	TRBJ1-6	CASSLGQGDYNSPLHF	TGTGCCAGCAGCCTGGGACAGGGGGACTATAATTCACCCCTCCACTTT
few	TRBD2	TRBV29-1	TRBJ2-1	CSVAGLLAGVYNEQFF	TGCAGCGTTGCAGGTCTTCTAGCGGGAGTCTACAATGAGCAGTTCTTC
-	TRBD1	TRBV6-4	TRBJ2-2	CASSEVQGAGGELFF	TGTGCCAGCAGTGAGGTTCAGGGGGCCGGCGGGGAGCTGTTTTTT
many	TRBD1	TRBV12-3/TRBV12-4	TRBJ1-5	CASRRQGWQPQHF	TGTGCCAGCAGAAGACAGGGGTGGCAGCCCCAGCATTTT
-	TRBD1	TRBV7-8	TRBJ1-1	CASSLGYGTGVIGTEAFF	TGTGCCAGCAGCTTAGGGTACGGGACAGGGGTAATCGGGACTGAAGCTTTCTTT